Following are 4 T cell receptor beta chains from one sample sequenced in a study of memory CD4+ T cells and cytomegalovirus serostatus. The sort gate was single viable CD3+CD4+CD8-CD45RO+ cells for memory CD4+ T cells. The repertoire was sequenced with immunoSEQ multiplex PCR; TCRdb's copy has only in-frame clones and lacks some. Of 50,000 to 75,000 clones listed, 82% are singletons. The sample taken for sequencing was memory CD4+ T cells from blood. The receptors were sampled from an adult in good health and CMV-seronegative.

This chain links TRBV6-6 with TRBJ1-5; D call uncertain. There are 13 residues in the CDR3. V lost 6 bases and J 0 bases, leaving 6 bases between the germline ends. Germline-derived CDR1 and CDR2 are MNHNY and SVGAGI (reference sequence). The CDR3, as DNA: TGTGCCAGCAGGTACAGTAGCAATCAGCCCCAGCATTTT. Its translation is CASRYSSNQPQHF.

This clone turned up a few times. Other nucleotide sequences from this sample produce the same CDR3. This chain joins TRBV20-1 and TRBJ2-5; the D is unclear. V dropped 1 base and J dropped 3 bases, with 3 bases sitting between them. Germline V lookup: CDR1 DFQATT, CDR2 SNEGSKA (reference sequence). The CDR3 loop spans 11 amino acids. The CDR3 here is CSARGEETQYF. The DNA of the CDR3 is TGCAGTGCTAGAGGGGAAGAGACCCAGTACTTC.

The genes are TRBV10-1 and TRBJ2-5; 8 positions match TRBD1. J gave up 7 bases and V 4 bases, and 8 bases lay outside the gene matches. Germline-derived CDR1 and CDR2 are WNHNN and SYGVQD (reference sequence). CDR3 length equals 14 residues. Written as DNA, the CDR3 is TGCGCCAGCAGTGCGACAGGGGAGGAAGGGACCCAGTACTTC. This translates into CASSATGEEGTQYF.

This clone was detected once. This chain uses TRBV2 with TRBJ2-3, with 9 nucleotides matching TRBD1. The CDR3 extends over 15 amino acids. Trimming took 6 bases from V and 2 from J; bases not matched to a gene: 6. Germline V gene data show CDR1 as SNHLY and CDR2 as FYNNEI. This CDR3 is CASRGQGKTTDTQYF. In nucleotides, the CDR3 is TGTGCCAGCAGGGGACAGGGTAAGACCACAGATACGCAGTATTTT. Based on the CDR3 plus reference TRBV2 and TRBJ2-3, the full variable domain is EPEVTQTPSHQVTQMGQEVILRCVPISNHLYFYWYRQILGQKVEFLVSFYNNEISEKSEIFDDQFSVERPDGSNFTLKIRSTKLEDSAMYFCASRGQGKTTDTQYFGPGTRLTVL.